The 27 T cell receptor beta chains reported below all come from one sample, sequenced in a study of cytotoxic CD8 clonotypes in ibrutinib-treated CLL (dated by TCRdb to the early 2020s). The time point label of this sample denotes: approximately 25 months on ibrutinib. Libraries came from the immunoSEQ multiplex PCR assay. As stored in TCRdb, this immuneACCESS dataset retains in-frame rearrangements with V and J assigned. A fraction of the clones does not appear; measured against another copy, unresolved V genes explain less than half of the discrepancy, and the remainder lacks a known reason. For this sample there are about 160,000 clones; under 90% appear just once. The ten largest clones take up 4.6% of the sample. Sequenced material: PBMCs, taken after 24 months of ibrutinib treatment. All receptors derive from a human donor with chronic lymphocytic leukemia.

A note on this clone: A read error is possible here, since a much larger clone lies one base away. The genes are TRBV7-2 and TRBJ2-7; maybe TRBD1 (5 bases). This CDR3 comprises 13 residues. Germline CDR1 reads SGHTA; CDR2 reads FQGNSA. The germline V and J ends were trimmed by 1 base and 2 bases, with 6 bases remaining between them. CDR3 DNA: TGTGCCAGCAGCTTAGGGGGCACCTACGAGCAGTACTTC. Encoded protein: CASSLGGTYEQYF.

The chain links TRBV7-6 to TRBJ1-4, with 9 nucleotides matching TRBD1. The CDR3 sequence is 16 residues long. Per the germline V gene, CDR1 is SGHVS and CDR2 is FNYEAQ. V lost 5 bases, J lost 6 bases, and 10 bases stayed unmatched. Written as DNA, the CDR3 is TGTGCCAGCAGCCGACCCGGGACAGGGTACGATGAAAAACTGTTTTTT. As protein: CASSRPGTGYDEKLFF.

The V and J genes are TRBV5-4 and TRBJ2-5; 7 nucleotides line up with TRBD2. V shed 4 bases and J 5 bases; nucleotides not matched to a gene: 11. Germline-derived CDR1 and CDR2 are SGHNT and YYREEE (reference sequence). The length of the CDR3 is 15 residues. The CDR3 DNA sequence: TGTGCCAGCAGCCTGGTGCAGGGAGGGTTTGAGACCCAGTACTTC. Translated, it gives CASSLVQGGFETQYF.

The chain carries TRBV5-1 and TRBJ2-1, with D perhaps TRBD1 (8 bases). CDR3 length equals 18 residues. Germline CDR1 and CDR2: SGHRS and YFSETQ. Trimming cost V 7 bases and J 2 bases, with 25 bases left between them. The CDR3 protein is CASGSGQGGTGAYNEQFF. The CDR3 coding sequence is TGCGCCAGCGGGTCCGGACAGGGAGGGACGGGGGCCTACAATGAGCAGTTCTTC.

In this sample, this clone turned up once. The chain combines TRBV23-1 with TRBJ1-1; no firm D call. TRBV23-1 is marked as an open reading frame, function uncertain. CDR3 length: 14 amino acids. Trimming stripped 2 bases from V and 4 bases from J, with 11 bases between. In nucleotides, the CDR3 is TGCGCCAGCAGTCAAGGGAGGGCAGTCACTGAAGCTTTCTTT. Protein: CASSQGRAVTEAFF.

This clone was seen a handful of times. V is TRBV19 and J is TRBJ2-7; D remains unclear. The CDR3 consists of 15 residues. Germline V gene sequence: CDR1 LNHDA, CDR2 SQIVND (reference sequence). Trimming left V 2 bases short and J 6 bases short, with 17 bases between. CDR3 amino acids: CASSIFGQRTSEQYF. In nucleotides, the CDR3 is TGTGCCAGTAGTATATTTGGGCAGCGTACGTCCGAGCAGTACTTC.

This clone was counted a few times. This rearrangement joins TRBV19 to TRBJ2-1; D remains unclear. The CDR3 totals 12 residues. The V gene's germline CDR1 is LNHDA and CDR2 SQIVND (reference sequence). Trimming shortened V by 4 bases and J by 9 bases, and 10 bases separated the two germline ends. The CDR3 sequence: CASSSMLSEQFF. CDR3 DNA sequence: TGTGCCAGTAGTAGTATGTTAAGTGAGCAGTTCTTC.

This clone was counted once. The chain recombines TRBV11-2 with TRBJ2-7, with D perhaps TRBD1 (6 bases). This CDR3 comprises 14 residues. Germline assignment: CDR1 SGHAT and CDR2 FQNNGV. Trimming removed 5 bases from V and 1 base from J, with 12 bases in between. CDR3 loop: CASSPTDRSYEQYF. The CDR3 nucleotides are TGTGCCAGCAGCCCAACGGACAGATCCTACGAGCAGTACTTC.

The gene calls are TRBV6-4 and TRBJ1-2; TRBD1 agrees at 9 bases. The J segment lost 8 bases and the V segment lost 6 bases, leaving 13 bases of the junction unmatched. The CDR3 contains 15 residues. CDR1 is MRHNA and CDR2 is SNTAGT in the germline V gene. In nucleotides, the CDR3 is TGTGCCAGCAGACTCCGGGACAGGGAAAATTACGGCTACACCTTC. It yields the protein CASRLRDRENYGYTF.

J is TRBJ1-2 and V is TRBV27; the D is unclear. Germline lookup yields CDR1 MNHEY and CDR2 SMNVEV (reference sequence). The CDR3 has 15 amino acids. V was trimmed by 3 bases and J by 2 bases, leaving 13 bases between them. CDR3 residues: CASSLSWQLNYGYTF. DNA of the CDR3: TGTGCCAGCAGTTTGTCTTGGCAGCTAAACTATGGCTACACCTTC.

Comments on this clone: The identical CDR3 is also encoded by other nucleotide sequences in the sample. The chain is built from TRBV28 and TRBJ2-6; unclear D gene. V lost 2 bases and J 3 bases, leaving 2 bases between the germline ends. Germline lookup yields CDR1 MDHEN and CDR2 SYDVKM. CDR3 length equals 13 residues. CDR3 nucleotides: TGTGCCAGCAGTTTAAGTGGGGCCAACGTCCTGACTTTC. Encoded protein: CASSLSGANVLTF.

This clone has just one count. The rearrangement links TRBV7-2 to TRBJ2-1; 9 nucleotides line up with TRBD2. CDR1 is SGHTA, CDR2 FQGNSA, per germline. After removal of 3 bases from V and 6 bases from J, the junction contained 6 bases not matched to a gene. The CDR3 is 15 residues long. CDR3 amino acids: CASSLWGREGNEQFF. CDR3 sequence (DNA): TGTGCCAGCAGCTTGTGGGGGCGGGAGGGCAATGAGCAGTTCTTC. The full variable domain, in which reference TRBV7-2 and TRBJ2-1 provide the parts outside the CDR3, is GAGVSQSPSNKVTEKGKDVELRCDPISGHTALYWYRQSLGQGLEFLIYFQGNSAPDKSGLPSDRFSAERTGGSVSTLTIQRTQQEDSAVYLCASSLWGREGNEQFFGPGTRLTVL.

The chain has TRBV7-6 and TRBJ1-4; 7 nucleotides align to TRBD1. The CDR3 is 15 amino acids. The ends lost 4 bases at V and 7 bases at J; junction bases unmatched: 9. Germline V lookup: CDR1 SGHVS, CDR2 FNYEAQ. The CDR3: CASSSWTGRGEKLFF. CDR3 nucleotide sequence: TGTGCCAGCAGCTCGTGGACAGGAAGGGGTGAAAAACTGTTTTTT.

This chain links TRBV7-8 with TRBJ1-1; D possibly corresponds to TRBD1 (6 bases). Germline V gene data show CDR1 as SGHVS and CDR2 as FQNEAQ. The germline V and J ends were trimmed by 4 bases and 8 bases, with 11 bases remaining between them. CDR3 length: 12 residues. CDR3: CASSYNRVEAFF. CDR3 DNA sequence: TGTGCCAGCAGCTACAACAGGGTAGAAGCTTTCTTT.

The count of this clone is one. The chain is built from TRBV19 and TRBJ2-1, with D perhaps matching TRBD1 (6 bases). The CDR3 consists of 14 residues. Trimming stripped 3 bases from V and 3 bases from J, with 9 bases between. Germline V lookup: CDR1 LNHDA, CDR2 SQIVND (reference sequence). CDR3 residues: CASSIGDNYNEQFF. For the CDR3, the DNA is TGTGCCAGTAGTATTGGGGACAACTACAATGAGCAGTTCTTC.

The rearrangement joins TRBV6-5 to TRBJ2-7; tentatively, D is TRBD1 (5 bases). CDR3 length equals 13 residues. Germline V gene data show CDR1 as MNHEY and CDR2 as SVGAGI. Trimming removed 6 bases from V and 2 bases from J, with 11 bases in between. CDR3 nucleotide sequence: TGTGCCAGCAGAATTACAGGAGCCTACGAGCAGTACTTC. This sequence encodes CASRITGAYEQYF.

This clone occurred once. This chain links TRBV4-2 with TRBJ2-1; D uncertain. V dropped 1 base and J dropped 6 bases, with 4 bases sitting between them. The V gene's germline CDR1 is LGHNA and CDR2 YNFKEQ. CDR3 length: 12 amino acids. This CDR3 is CASSQVGNEQFF. For the CDR3, the DNA is TGTGCCAGCAGCCAAGTTGGCAATGAGCAGTTCTTC.

The V gene is TRBV25-1, the J gene TRBJ1-2; D gene ambiguous. The CDR3 has 14 residues. V shed 2 bases and J shed 1 base, with 8 bases lying between them. In germline, CDR1 is MGHDK, CDR2 SYGVNS. The CDR3 sequence: CASSEPDGNYGYTF. The CDR3 DNA is TGTGCCAGCAGTGAACCCGACGGTAACTATGGCTACACCTTC.

V is TRBV4-1 and J is TRBJ1-5, with TRBD1 matching 7 bases. Germline CDR1 and CDR2: MGHRA and YSYEKL. Trimming took 1 base from V and 6 from J; bases not matched to a gene: 9. CDR3 length: 16 residues. In DNA, the CDR3 is TGCGCCAGCAGCCAAGGACCCATCAGGGGGGTTCAGCCCCAGCATTTT. It specifies CASSQGPIRGVQPQHF.

This chain links TRBV7-2 with TRBJ2-1, with TRBD2 matching 10 bases. J gave up 2 bases and V 1 base, and 2 bases lay outside the gene matches. There are 16 residues in the CDR3. The V gene's germline CDR1 is SGHTA and CDR2 FQGNSA. The CDR3 protein is CASSLESGGAYNEQFF. The CDR3 bases are TGTGCCAGCAGCTTAGAAAGCGGGGGGGCCTACAATGAGCAGTTCTTC.

This clone was seen once. The chain is built from TRBV13 and TRBJ1-1, with a weak D call TRBD1 (5 bases). The V end was cut by 1 base, the J end by 1 base, with 13 bases between. Per germline, CDR1 PRHDT and CDR2 FYEKMQ (reference sequence). The length of the CDR3 is 16 residues. The CDR3 DNA sequence: TGTGCCAGCAGCTTAGCCCAGGGTATGGGGAACACTGAAGCTTTCTTT. It yields the protein CASSLAQGMGNTEAFF.

This chain connects TRBV6-5 to TRBJ1-1; D not certain. This CDR3 spans 11 amino acids. Trimming left V 6 bases short and J 2 bases short, with 4 bases between. CDR1 MNHEY and CDR2 SVGAGI come from the germline V gene. The CDR3, as DNA: TGTGCCAGCAGGTATAACACTGAAGCTTTCTTT. As protein: CASRYNTEAFF.

This clone showed up just once. This rearrangement joins TRBV5-1 to TRBJ1-1; D might be TRBD1 (5 bases). The CDR3 is made up of 14 amino acids. V shed 0 bases and J shed 7 bases, with 13 bases lying between them. Germline assignment: CDR1 SGHRS and CDR2 YFSETQ. The CDR3 reads CASSLDGRDVEAFF. CDR3 sequence (DNA): TGCGCCAGCAGCTTGGATGGCAGGGACGTTGAAGCTTTCTTT.

The chain is built from TRBV19 and TRBJ1-5; D gene ambiguous. V lost 4 bases, J lost 5 bases, and 15 bases lay in between. The CDR3 length is 15 residues. CDR1 LNHDA and CDR2 SQIVND come from the germline V gene (reference sequence). The CDR3 DNA follows: TGTGCCAGTAGTAGCATTGGTTCGGGAGATCAGCCCCAGCATTTT. Amino acid sequence: CASSSIGSGDQPQHF.

The rearrangement joins TRBV29-1 to TRBJ1-2; D unclear. The V gene lost 2 bases and the J gene lost 8 bases, with 15 bases spanning the gap. CDR1 is SQVTM and CDR2 is ANQGSEA in the germline V gene. The CDR3 is 13 residues long. The CDR3: CSVERTGERGYTF. CDR3 bases: TGCAGCGTTGAACGGACCGGGGAGCGGGGCTACACCTTC. The whole variable domain, filled in from reference TRBV29-1 and TRBJ1-2, reads SAVISQKPSRDICQRGTSLTIQCQVDSQVTMMFWYRQQPGQSLTLIATANQGSEATYESGFVIDKFPISRPNLTFSTLTVSNMSPEDSSIYLCSVERTGERGYTFGSGTRLTVV.

The gene calls are TRBV7-3 and TRBJ2-1; D possibly corresponds to TRBD2 (7 bases). Trimming left V 3 bases short and J 8 bases short, with 20 bases between. The germline CDR1 and CDR2 sequences are SGHTA and FQGTGA. This CDR3 is built from 16 residues. This CDR3 is CASSLSGVSGGHEQFF. The CDR3 DNA is TGTGCCAGCAGCTTGTCAGGGGTCTCGGGAGGCCATGAGCAGTTCTTC.

This clone has just one count. The chain joins TRBV28 to TRBJ2-7, with D perhaps matching TRBD2 (5 bases). Between the trimmed V and J ends, which lost 2 bases and 6 bases, there was a span of 11 bases. The germline gives CDR1 MDHEN, CDR2 SYDVKM. This CDR3 region has 13 residues. The CDR3 loop is CASSLKSGLEQYF. In nucleotides, the CDR3 is TGTGCCAGCAGTTTAAAATCTGGACTCGAGCAGTACTTC. Together with reference TRBV28 and TRBJ2-7, the CDR3 gives the full variable domain: DVKVTQSSRYLVKRTGEKVFLECVQDMDHENMFWYRQDPGLGLRLIYFSYDVKMKEKGDIPEGYSVSREKKERFSLILESASTNQTSMYLCASSLKSGLEQYFGPGTRLTVT.